These 10 T cell receptor beta chains share one sample of origin, sequenced in a study of HIV-infected patients and healthy controls. A single record per CDR3 protein comes from TCRdb applying MiXCR to the 5' RACE reads. This table has some 70,000 distinct CDR3 sequences, over 15% appearing once. The specimen sequenced was CD4+ T cells from blood. The source of these receptors is a human donor in good health.

The table lists this clonotype with many counts. The gene calls are TRBV28 and TRBJ2-5, with 8 bases identical to TRBD1. Germline trimming cut 2 bases from V and 3 bases from J; bases unmatched to any gene: 5. The germline gives CDR1 MDHEN, CDR2 SYDVKM. The CDR3 runs to 15 residues. CDR3 residues: CASSLLGQGKETQYF. CDR3 nucleotides: TGTGCCAGCAGTTTACTTGGACAGGGCAAAGAGACCCAGTACTTC.

The chain combines TRBV12-3 or TRBV12-4 with TRBJ2-1, with D unclear. The CDR3 sequence is 13 residues long. Trimming shortened V by 5 bases and J by 15 bases, and 20 bases separated the two germline ends. The CDR3 DNA follows: TGTGCCAGCAGTGGTCTACTCTCGGATGTTCGGTTCTTC. Translating gives CASSGLLSDVRFF.

This clonotype was seen a handful of times. The chain combines TRBV5-5 with TRBJ1-3; 8 positions agree with TRBD1. The germline CDR1 and CDR2 sequences are SGHKS and YYEKEE (reference sequence). V trimming: 4 bases; J trimming: 3 bases; junction bases outside the gene matches: 3. This CDR3 has 14 amino acids. CDR3 sequence: CASSPDRVGNTIYF. The CDR3 bases are TGTGCCAGCAGCCCGGACAGGGTTGGAAACACCATATATTTT.

This clonotype was seen ten or more times. The J gene is TRBJ1-4, the V gene TRBV20-1, with D unresolved. Trimming pared 3 bases from V and 0 bases from J, leaving 5 bases between. This CDR3 contains 13 residues. CDR1 is DFQATT and CDR2 is SNEGSKA in the germline V gene (reference sequence). CDR3 bases: TGCAGTGCTAGTTGGACAACTAATGAAAAACTGTTTTTT. It is translated as CSASWTTNEKLFF.

This clonotype was seen many times. The V and J genes are TRBV7-2 and TRBJ1-1; TRBD1 matches at 11 bases. CDR3 size: 15 residues. The V and J ends lost 5 bases and 11 bases, in that order; junction bases with no gene match: 13. The germline gives CDR1 SGHTA, CDR2 FQGNSA. CDR3 region: CASSPYSGQGALAFF. The CDR3 DNA reads as TGTGCCAGCAGCCCTTACTCCGGACAGGGGGCACTGGCTTTCTTT. Variable domain in full (rest from reference TRBV7-2 and TRBJ1-1): GAGVSQSPSNKVTEKGKDVELRCDPISGHTALYWYRQSLGQGLEFLIYFQGNSAPDKSGLPSDRFSAERTGGSVSTLTIQRTQQEDSAVYLCASSPYSGQGALAFFGQGTRLTVV.

Many counts were recorded for this clonotype. This chain connects TRBV13 to TRBJ1-3; no clear D. There are 13 residues in the CDR3. Germline V CDR1 and CDR2: PRHDT, FYEKMQ (reference sequence). Trimming removed 5 bases from V and 2 bases from J, with 7 bases in between. CDR3: CASSHMAGNTIYF. The CDR3 region has the DNA TGTGCCAGCAGCCACATGGCTGGAAACACCATATATTTT.

The chain couples TRBV6-5 to TRBJ2-3; D not resolved. Germline V gene sequence: CDR1 MNHEY, CDR2 SVGAGI. Between the trimmed V and J ends, which lost 6 bases and 2 bases, there was a span of 12 bases. The CDR3 has 14 residues. As DNA, the CDR3 is TGTGCCAGCAGACCCGGTTTCTCCACAGATACGCAGTATTTT. Translating it yields CASRPGFSTDTQYF.

The chain has TRBV6-5 and TRBJ1-2; the D gene is possibly TRBD1 (6 bases). This CDR3 has 14 residues. V was shortened by 7 bases and J by 8 bases, with 20 bases between the two germline ends. In germline, CDR1 is MNHEY, CDR2 SVGAGI. The chain's CDR3 is CASTPDSFLGGYTF. CDR3 in DNA: TGTGCCAGCACGCCGGACAGTTTCTTAGGGGGCTACACCTTC.

J is TRBJ1-5 and V is TRBV30, with a possible D match to TRBD1 (6 bases). With 3 bases removed from V and 2 bases from J, the gap between germline ends came to 11 bases. Germline CDR1 GTSNPN, CDR2 SVGIG (reference sequence). The CDR3 is 14 amino acids. CDR3 residues: CAWSSGAGNQPQHF. The CDR3, as DNA: TGTGCCTGGAGCTCGGGGGCCGGCAATCAGCCCCAGCATTTT.

This clonotype was detected only a few times. This chain joins TRBV9 and TRBJ1-1; 8 nucleotides agree with TRBD1. Germline values: CDR1 SGDLS, CDR2 YYNGEE. The CDR3 contains 12 residues. The V gene end was trimmed by 0 bases and the J gene end by 10 bases; junction bases not matched to a gene: 2. For the CDR3, the DNA is TGTGCCAGCAGCGTAGTTACAGGGGGAGCTTTCTTT. It yields the protein CASSVVTGGAFF.